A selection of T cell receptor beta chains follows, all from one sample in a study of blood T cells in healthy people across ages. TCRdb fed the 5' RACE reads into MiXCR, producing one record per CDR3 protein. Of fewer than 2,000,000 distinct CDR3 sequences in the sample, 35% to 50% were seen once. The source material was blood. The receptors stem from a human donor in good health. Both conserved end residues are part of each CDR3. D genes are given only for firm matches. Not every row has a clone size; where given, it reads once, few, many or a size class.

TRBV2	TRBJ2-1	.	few	TGTGCCAGCAAGCTAGTGGTCGGACTACAGGAGCAGTTCTTC	CASKLVVGLQEQFF
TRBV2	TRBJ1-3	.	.	TGTGCCAGAAAAAGGGGCAGTGGAAACACCATATATTTT	CARKRGSGNTIYF
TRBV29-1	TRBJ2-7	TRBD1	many	TGCAGCACCAGGGGGCCGGAAACCTACGAGCAGTACTTC	CSTRGPETYEQYF
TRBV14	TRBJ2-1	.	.	TGTGCCAGCAGCCAAGTCTTGGGAGATGAGCAGTTCTTC	CASSQVLGDEQFF
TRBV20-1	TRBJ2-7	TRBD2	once	TGCAGTACTAGAGATAGGGCGGGGGGGCTAAATGAGCAGTACTTC	CSTRDRAGGLNEQYF
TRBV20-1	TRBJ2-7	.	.	TGCAGTGCTACGCGGGGCTTTCCCCTCGAGCAGTACTTC	CSATRGFPLEQYF
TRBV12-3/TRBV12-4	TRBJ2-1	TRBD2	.	TGTGCCAGCAGTTCTATTGGGGGGGGCTCCTACAATGAGCAGTTCTTC	CASSSIGGGSYNEQFF
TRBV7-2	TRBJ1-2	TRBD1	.	TGTGCCAGCAGCACCGGGACAGGGCACTATGGCTACACCTTC	CASSTGTGHYGYTF
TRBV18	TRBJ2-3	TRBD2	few	TGTGCCAGCTCACCGGCGACTAGCGGGGTTTCTACGGATACGCAGTATTTT	CASSPATSGVSTDTQYF
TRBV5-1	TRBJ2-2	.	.	TGCGCCAGCGAACCCCTAGGAGGGGAGCTGTTTTTT	CASEPLGGELFF
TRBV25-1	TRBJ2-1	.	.	TGTGCCAGCAGTCCAAATCATGAGCAGTTCTTC	CASSPNHEQFF
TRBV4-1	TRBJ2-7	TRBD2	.	TGCGCCAGCAGCCAAGAGGGGGGGGTCATCGACGAGCAGTACTTC	CASSQEGGVIDEQYF
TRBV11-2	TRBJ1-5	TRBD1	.	TGTGCCAGCAGCGGTCCGGGACAGGGGAATCAGCCCCAGCATTTT	CASSGPGQGNQPQHF
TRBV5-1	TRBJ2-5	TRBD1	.	TGCGCCAGCAGCCTCTTGACAGGGGGCTTGGAGACCCAGTACTTC	CASSLLTGGLETQYF
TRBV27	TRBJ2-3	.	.	TGTGCCAGCAGTCTAGATTACAACGGAGATACGCAGTATTTT	CASSLDYNGDTQYF
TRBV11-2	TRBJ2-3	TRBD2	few	TGTGCCAGCATGAAAGCGGGGGGCACAGATACGCAGTATTTT	CASMKAGGTDTQYF
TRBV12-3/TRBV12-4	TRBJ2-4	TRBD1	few	TGTGCCAGCAGCCCTGGACAGGGTGGAAACATTCAGTACTTC	CASSPGQGGNIQYF
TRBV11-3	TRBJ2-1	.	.	TGTGCCAGCAGCTTAGGTACGAGGGGGACGGGCTCCTACAATGAGCAGTTCTTC	CASSLGTRGTGSYNEQFF
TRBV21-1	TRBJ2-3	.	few	TGTGCCAGCAGCAAATCCGGGGGGGTTTCGGGCACAGATACGCAGTATTTT	CASSKSGGVSGTDTQYF
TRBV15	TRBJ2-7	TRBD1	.	TGTGCCACCAGCAGAAAGGACAGGGGGGGTGGGAATGAGCAGTACTTC	CATSRKDRGGGNEQYF
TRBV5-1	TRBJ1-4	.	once	TGCGCCAGCAGCTTGGAAGGGCCCCCAGTGGGGGAAAAACTGTTTTTT	CASSLEGPPVGEKLFF
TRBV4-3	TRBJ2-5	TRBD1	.	TGCGCCAGCAGCCAGGGGGCCACAGGGGGCATAACCTACAATGAGCAGTACTTC	CASSQGATGGITYNEQYF
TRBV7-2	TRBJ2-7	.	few	TGTGCCAGCAGCTTCGGGATCGGGGTAGCGAACGAGCAGTACTTC	CASSFGIGVANEQYF
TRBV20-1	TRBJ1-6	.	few	TGCAGTGCTAGATCGGGGTATCGTAATTCACCCCTCCACTTT	CSARSGYRNSPLHF
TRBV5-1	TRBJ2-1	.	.	TGCGCCAGCAGCCTAGCCTCAGGCGGGGGCTTGAATGAGCAGTTCTTC	CASSLASGGGLNEQFF
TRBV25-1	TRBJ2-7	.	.	TGTGCCAGCAGTCACAGGTTCTACGAGCAGTACTTC	CASSHRFYEQYF
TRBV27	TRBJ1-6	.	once	TGTGCCAGCACTGCCCAGGCTTATAATTCACCCCTCCACTTT	CASTAQAYNSPLHF
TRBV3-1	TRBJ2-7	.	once	TGTGCCAGCAGCATCCCCAGGGGTTCGCAGTACTTC	CASSIPRGSQYF
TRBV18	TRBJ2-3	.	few	TGTGCCAGCTCCATTGGGGCGTACACAGATACGCAGTATTTT	CASSIGAYTDTQYF
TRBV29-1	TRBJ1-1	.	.	TGCAGCGTTGTAGGACAGTATACCACTGAAGCTTTCTTT	CSVVGQYTTEAFF
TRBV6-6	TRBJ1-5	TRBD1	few	TGTGCCAGCAGGACAGGGGGCCTCGATCAGCCCCAGCATTTT	CASRTGGLDQPQHF
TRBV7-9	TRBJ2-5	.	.	TGTGCCAGCAGCTTACCCGGCGGAGCCGCCTTAGAGACCCAGTACTTC	CASSLPGGAALETQYF
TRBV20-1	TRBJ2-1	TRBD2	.	TGCAGTGCTAGTCGGCTAGCGGGGGGGCTACGGGAGCAGTTCTTC	CSASRLAGGLREQFF
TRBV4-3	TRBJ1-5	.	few	TGCGCCAGCAGCCAAGATTTAGGGGATCAGCCCCAGCATTTT	CASSQDLGDQPQHF
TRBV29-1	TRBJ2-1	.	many	TGCAGCGTGGGGAGCACTAGGGGCACCAATGAGCAGTTCTTC	CSVGSTRGTNEQFF
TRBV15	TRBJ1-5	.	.	TGTGCCACCAGCAGAGGGGGGGGCAGGGATCAGCCCCAGCATTTT	CATSRGGGRDQPQHF
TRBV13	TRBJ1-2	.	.	TGTGCCAGCAGCTTAGTAGCAGTCTATGGCTACACCTTC	CASSLVAVYGYTF
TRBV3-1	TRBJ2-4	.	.	TGTGCCAGCAGCCAAGGCCGCCTGGATGACATTCAGTACTTC	CASSQGRLDDIQYF
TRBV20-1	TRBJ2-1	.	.	TGCAGTGCTAGAGATCTCAGGGGAGCATCCTACAATGAGCAGTTCTTC	CSARDLRGASYNEQFF
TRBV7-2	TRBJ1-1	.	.	TGTGCCAGCACGCCGGACAGGAACACTGAAGCTTTCTTT	CASTPDRNTEAFF
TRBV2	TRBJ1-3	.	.	TGTGCCAGCAACCTAGACAGGGGAAACACCATATATTTT	CASNLDRGNTIYF
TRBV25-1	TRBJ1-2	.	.	TGTGCCAGCAGTTCTGGGTCCGGGGGCGTCTATGGCTACACCTTC	CASSSGSGGVYGYTF